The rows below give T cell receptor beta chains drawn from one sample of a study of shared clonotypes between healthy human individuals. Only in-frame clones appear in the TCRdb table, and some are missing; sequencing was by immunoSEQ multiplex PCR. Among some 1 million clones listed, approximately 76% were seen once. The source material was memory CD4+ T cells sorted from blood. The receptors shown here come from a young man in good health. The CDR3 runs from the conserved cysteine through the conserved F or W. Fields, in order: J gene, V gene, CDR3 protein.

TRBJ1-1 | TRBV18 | CASSPLATGGDTEAFF
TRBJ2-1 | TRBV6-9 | CASRPQKRSYNEQFF
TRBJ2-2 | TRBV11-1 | CATGQGATGELFF
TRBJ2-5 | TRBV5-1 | CASSLSQYETQYF
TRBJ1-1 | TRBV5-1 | CASSSPGGGSNTEAFF
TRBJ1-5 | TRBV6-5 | CASSYSTGYQPQHF
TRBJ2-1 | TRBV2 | CASRAGLAGAYNEQFF
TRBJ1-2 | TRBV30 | CASGRAYGYTF
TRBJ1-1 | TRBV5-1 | CASSLSGAGTEAFF
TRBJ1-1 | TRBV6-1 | CASSAGRNTEAFF
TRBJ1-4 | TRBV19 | CASRTGEFNEKLFF
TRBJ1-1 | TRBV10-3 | CAISYRGADTEAFF
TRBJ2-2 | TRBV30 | CAWSVSRTSGIAGELFF
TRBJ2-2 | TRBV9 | CASSIGLAGVVDGELFF
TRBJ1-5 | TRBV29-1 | CSVREGTGDQPQHF
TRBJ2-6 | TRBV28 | CASQGYSGANVLTF
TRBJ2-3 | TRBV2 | CASTYARAQDTQYF
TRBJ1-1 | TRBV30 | CAWTQGGRTEAFF
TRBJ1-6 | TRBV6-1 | CASSESGTGSPLHF
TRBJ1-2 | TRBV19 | CASSRTYGYTF
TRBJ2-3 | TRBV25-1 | CASSESSYGASTDTQYF
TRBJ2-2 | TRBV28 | CASSLWGTGELFF
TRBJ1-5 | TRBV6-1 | CASTSYGPQHF
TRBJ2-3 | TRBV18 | CASSRDSTGLAGADTQYF
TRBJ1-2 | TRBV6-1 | CASSWTGSDGYTF
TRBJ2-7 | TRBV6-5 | CASGINYEQYF
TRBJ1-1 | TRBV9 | CASSGLKNTEAFF
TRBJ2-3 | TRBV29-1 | CSEGGADTQYF
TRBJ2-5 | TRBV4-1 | CASSQGRGPQETQYF
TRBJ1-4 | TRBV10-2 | CASRAGVPNEKLFF
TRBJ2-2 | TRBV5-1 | CASSLLEGDPTGELFF
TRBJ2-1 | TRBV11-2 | CASSSGGSYNEQFF
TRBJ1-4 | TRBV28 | CASHLGAPNEKLFF
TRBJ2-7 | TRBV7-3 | CASSLEGQGYYEQYF
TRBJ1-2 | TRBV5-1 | CASSGGQTINYGYTF
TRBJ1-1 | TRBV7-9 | CASSPRGLGANTEAFF
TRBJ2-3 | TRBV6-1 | CASSEGLRGDTQYF
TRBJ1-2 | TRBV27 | CASSEGQGYYGYTF
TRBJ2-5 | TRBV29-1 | CSAWTGGSGETQYF
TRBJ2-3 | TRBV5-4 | CASSLSSGPNTDTQYF
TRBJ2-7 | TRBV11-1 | CASSRDRGYEQYF
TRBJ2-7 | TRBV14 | CASSQSGGSYEQYF
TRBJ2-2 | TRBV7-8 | CASSPRTLLNTGELFF
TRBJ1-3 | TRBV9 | CARLYGSGPGNTIYF
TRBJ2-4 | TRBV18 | CASSPGGAGFDIQYF
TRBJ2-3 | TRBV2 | CASLPLTSTDTQYF
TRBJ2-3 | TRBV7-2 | CASGVYGDTQYF
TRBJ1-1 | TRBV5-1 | CASSLRSMNTEAFF
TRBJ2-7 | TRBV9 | CASMSTWGYLSPGGLALREQYF
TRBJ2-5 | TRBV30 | CAWSFYGLKETQYF
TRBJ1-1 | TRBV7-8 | CASSLKRTALNTEAFF
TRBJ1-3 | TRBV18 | CASSPSGQGNTIYF
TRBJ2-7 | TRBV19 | CASSKGPTYEQYF
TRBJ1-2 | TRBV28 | CASSVTGGRGYTF
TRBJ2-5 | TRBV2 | CASKAQATGDQYF
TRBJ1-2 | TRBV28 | CASSRDPGNYGYTF